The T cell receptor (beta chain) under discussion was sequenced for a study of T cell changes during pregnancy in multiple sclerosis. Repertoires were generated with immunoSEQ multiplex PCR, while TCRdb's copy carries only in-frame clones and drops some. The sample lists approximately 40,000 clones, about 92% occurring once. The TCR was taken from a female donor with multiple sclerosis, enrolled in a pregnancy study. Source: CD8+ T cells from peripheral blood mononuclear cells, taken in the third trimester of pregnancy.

The CDR3 sequence is CASSQPRTGENGYTF. The DNA for the CDR3 is TGTGCCAGCAGTCAACCTCGGACAGGTGAAAATGGCTACACCTTC. The chain joins TRBV6-1 to TRBJ1-2, with 7 bases that match TRBD1. Trimming at V came to 5 bases and at J to 6 bases, leaving 12 bases not matched to a gene. CDR1 is MNHNS, CDR2 SASEGT, per germline. This CDR3 is 15 amino acids long.